The clone carrying this T cell receptor (beta chain) was observed a few times. No antigen is known for it. The junction had 13 bases not matched to a gene; V was cut back by 2 bases and J by 0 bases. Germline CDR1 reads KGHSH; CDR2 reads LQKENI. The CDR3 runs 20 residues. 13 Jbeta primers and 60 Vbeta primers were used for the PCR. Only in-frame clones appear in the TCRdb table, and some are missing; sequencing was by immunoSEQ multiplex PCR. The data contain about 140,000 clones, 75% of them singletons. The sample belongs to a study of cytomegalovirus exposure and HLA in healthy donors. The study's findings and limits: What was likely a sequencing artifact was a cluster of highly shared sequence variants. In the analysis, some V segments, TRBV6-2 and TRBV6-3 included, were excluded as indistinguishable. In a later analysis, most CMV-associated TCR beta chains appeared HLA-restricted.

V is TRBV18 and J is TRBJ1-6, with TRBD1 identical over 7 bases. The clonotype was recovered from a man aged 40-50 years in good health and CMV-seronegative. Sequenced sample: PBMCs. CDR3 region: CASSPNSKGGSSSYNSPLHF. The CDR3 bases are TGTGCCAGCTCACCAAACTCGAAAGGGGGCTCGAGCTCCTATAATTCACCCCTCCACTTT.